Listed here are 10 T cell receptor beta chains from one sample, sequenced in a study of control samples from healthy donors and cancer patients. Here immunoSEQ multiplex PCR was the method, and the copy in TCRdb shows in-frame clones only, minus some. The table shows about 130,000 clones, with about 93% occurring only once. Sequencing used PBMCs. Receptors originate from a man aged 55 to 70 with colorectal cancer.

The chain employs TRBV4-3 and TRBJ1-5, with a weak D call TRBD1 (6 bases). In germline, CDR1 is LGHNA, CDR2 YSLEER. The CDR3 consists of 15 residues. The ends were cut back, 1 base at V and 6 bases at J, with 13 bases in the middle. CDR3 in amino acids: CASSQGPGEGQPQHF. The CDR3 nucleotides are TGCGCCAGCAGCCAAGGCCCAGGGGAAGGTCAGCCCCAGCATTTT.

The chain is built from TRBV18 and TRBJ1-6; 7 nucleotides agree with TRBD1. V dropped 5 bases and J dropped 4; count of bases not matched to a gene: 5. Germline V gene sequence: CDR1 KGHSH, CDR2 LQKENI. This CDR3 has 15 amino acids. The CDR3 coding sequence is TGTGCCAGCTCATTAACAGGGGTTTATAATTCACCCCTCCACTTT. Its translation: CASSLTGVYNSPLHF.

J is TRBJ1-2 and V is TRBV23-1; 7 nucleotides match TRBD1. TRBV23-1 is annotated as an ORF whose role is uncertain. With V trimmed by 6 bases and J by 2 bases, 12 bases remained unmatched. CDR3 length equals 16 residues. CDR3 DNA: TGCGCCAGCAGACCCACGACAGGGCTGAACAACTATGGCTACACCTTC. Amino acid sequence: CASRPTTGLNNYGYTF.

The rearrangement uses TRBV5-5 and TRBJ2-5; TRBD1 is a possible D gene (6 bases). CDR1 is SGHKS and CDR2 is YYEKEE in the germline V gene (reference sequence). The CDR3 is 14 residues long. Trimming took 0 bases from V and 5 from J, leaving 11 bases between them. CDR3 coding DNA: TGTGCCAGCAGCTTGGAGGGGGTGTGGGAGACCCAGTACTTC. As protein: CASSLEGVWETQYF. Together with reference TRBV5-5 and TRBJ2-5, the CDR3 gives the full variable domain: DAGVTQSPTHLIKTRGQQVTLRCSPISGHKSVSWYQQVLGQGPQFIFQYYEKEERGRGNFPDRFSARQFPNYSSELNVNALLLGDSALYLCASSLEGVWETQYFGPGTRLLVL.

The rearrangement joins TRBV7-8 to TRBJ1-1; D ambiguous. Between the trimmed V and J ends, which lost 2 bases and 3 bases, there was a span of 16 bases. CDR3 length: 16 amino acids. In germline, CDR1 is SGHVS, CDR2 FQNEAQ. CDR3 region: CASSLSAAPTDTEAFF. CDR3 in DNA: TGTGCCAGCAGCTTATCGGCGGCGCCGACGGACACTGAAGCTTTCTTT.

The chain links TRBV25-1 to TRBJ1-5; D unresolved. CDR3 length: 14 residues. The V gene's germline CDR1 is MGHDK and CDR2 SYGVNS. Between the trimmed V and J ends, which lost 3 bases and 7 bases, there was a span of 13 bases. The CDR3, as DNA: TGTGCCAGCAGTGACGGCATTAACACCCAGCCCCAGCATTTT. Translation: CASSDGINTQPQHF.

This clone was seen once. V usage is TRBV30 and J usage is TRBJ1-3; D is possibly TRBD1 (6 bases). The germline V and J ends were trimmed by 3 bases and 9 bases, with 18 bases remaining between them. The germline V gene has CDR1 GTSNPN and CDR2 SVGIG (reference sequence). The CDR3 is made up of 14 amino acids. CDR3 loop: CAWSLPVQGSTIYF. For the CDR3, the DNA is TGTGCCTGGAGCCTCCCGGTACAGGGCTCCACCATATATTTT. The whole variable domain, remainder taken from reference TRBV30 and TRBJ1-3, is SQTIHQWPATLVQPVGSPLSLECTVEGTSNPNLYWYRQAAGRGLQLLFYSVGIGQISSEVPQNLSASRPQDRQFILSSKKLLLSDSGFYLCAWSLPVQGSTIYFGEGSWLTVV.

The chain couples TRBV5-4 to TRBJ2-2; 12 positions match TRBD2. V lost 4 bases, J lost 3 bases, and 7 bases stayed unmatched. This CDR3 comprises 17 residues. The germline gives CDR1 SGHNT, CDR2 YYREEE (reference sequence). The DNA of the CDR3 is TGTGCCAGCAGCGGAGGGACTAGCGGGTTCTACACCGGGGAGCTGTTTTTT. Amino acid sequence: CASSGGTSGFYTGELFF.

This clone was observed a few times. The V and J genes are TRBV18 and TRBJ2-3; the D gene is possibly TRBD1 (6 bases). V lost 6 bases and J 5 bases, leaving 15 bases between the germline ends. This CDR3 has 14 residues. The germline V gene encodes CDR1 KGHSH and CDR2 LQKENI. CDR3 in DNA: TGTGCCAGCTCGGCAGGGGAGAGGATAGATACGCAGTATTTT. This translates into CASSAGERIDTQYF. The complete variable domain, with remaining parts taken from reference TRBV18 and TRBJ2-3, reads NAGVMQNPRHLVRRRGQEARLRCSPMKGHSHVYWYRQLPEEGLKFMVYLQKENIIDESGMPKERFSAEFPKEGPSILRIQQVVRGDSAAYFCASSAGERIDTQYFGPGTRLTVL.

CDR3 nucleotides: TGCGCCAGCCGCGAAAGCGCGGTCGCCTACGAGCAGTACTTC. Protein sequence: CASRESAVAYEQYF. The rearrangement uses TRBV5-1 and TRBJ2-7; D is unclear. The germline V and J ends were trimmed by 7 bases and 2 bases, with 16 bases remaining between them. Germline values: CDR1 SGHRS, CDR2 YFSETQ. The CDR3 sequence is 14 residues long. The full variable domain, rest sourced from reference TRBV5-1 and TRBJ2-7, is KAGVTQTPRYLIKTRGQQVTLSCSPISGHRSVSWYQQTPGQGLQFLFEYFSETQRNKGNFPGRFSGRQFSNSRSEMNVSTLELGDSALYLCASRESAVAYEQYFGPGTRLTVT.